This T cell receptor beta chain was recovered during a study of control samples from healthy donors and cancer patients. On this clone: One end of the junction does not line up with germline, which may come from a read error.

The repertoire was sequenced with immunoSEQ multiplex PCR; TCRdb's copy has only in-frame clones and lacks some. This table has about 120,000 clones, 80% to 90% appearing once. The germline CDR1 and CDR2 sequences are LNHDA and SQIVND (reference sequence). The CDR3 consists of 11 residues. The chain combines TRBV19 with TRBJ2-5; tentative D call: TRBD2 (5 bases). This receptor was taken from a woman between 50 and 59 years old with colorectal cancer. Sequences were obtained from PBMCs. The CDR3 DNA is TGTGCCAGTGGTGTCGGGGAGAACCAGTACTTC. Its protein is CASGVGENQYF.